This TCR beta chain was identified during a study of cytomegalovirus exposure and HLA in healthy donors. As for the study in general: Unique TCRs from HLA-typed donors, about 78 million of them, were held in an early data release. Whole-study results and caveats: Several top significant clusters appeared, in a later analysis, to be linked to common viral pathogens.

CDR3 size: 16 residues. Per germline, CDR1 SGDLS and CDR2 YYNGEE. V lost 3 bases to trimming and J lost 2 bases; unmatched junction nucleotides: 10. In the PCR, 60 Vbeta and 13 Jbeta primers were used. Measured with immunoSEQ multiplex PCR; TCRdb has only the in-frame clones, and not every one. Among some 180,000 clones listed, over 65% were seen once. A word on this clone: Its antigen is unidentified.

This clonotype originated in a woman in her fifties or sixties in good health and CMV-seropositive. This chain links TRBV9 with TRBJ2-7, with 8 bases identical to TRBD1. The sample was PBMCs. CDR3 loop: CASSAGQGKPTYEQYF. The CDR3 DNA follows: TGTGCCAGCAGCGCCGGACAGGGCAAGCCCACCTACGAGCAGTACTTC.